What follows describes a single T cell receptor beta chain. The sample comes from a study of CD8 T cells in Susac syndrome. CDR1 SQVTM and CDR2 ANQGSEA come from the germline V gene. J gave up 6 bases and V 7 bases, and 5 bases lay outside the gene matches. The CDR3 spans 12 residues. An input of 0.5 to 1 ug of RNA was subjected to reverse transcription using random hexamers. Amplification of the TCR beta CDR3 was carried out by immunoSEQ multiplex PCR, which spanned a total of 54 Vbeta and 13 Jbeta segments. One entry per CDR3 protein, called by TCRdb with MiXCR from the immunoSEQ multiplex PCR reads. The sample records 160,000 or so distinct CDR3 sequences, around 95% being singletons. TCR beta sequencing was performed on blood CD8+ and CD4+ T cells. Negative isolation was used for CD8+ and CD4+ T cells and FACS enrichment for TEMRA cells.

The TCR sequence derives from a human donor with multiple sclerosis. Sequenced sample: CD8+ T cells from PBMCs. V gene TRBV29-1 combines with J gene TRBJ1-2, with TRBD1 identical over 10 bases. The CDR3 DNA sequence: TGCAGCGCCGACAGGGGGCCCAATGGCTACACCTTC. It specifies CSADRGPNGYTF.